The text below deals with one T cell receptor (beta chain). Its target is not known. This entry belongs to a study of shared clonotypes between healthy human individuals. Study details: Researchers assigned three CD4 naive, three CD4 memory, two CD8 naive and one CD8 memory plate to each donor. The study, taken as a whole, reports: It was only blood that was sampled, and tissue repertoires likely differ.

Trimming cost V 4 bases and J 3 bases; bases outside gene matches: 12. The germline CDR1 and CDR2 sequences are SQVTM and ANQGSEA. CDR3 length: 16 residues. Each subset's genomic DNA was split evenly across several immunoSEQ plates. The protocol was immunoSEQ multiplex PCR, while the TCRdb copy is restricted to in-frame clones and leaves out a portion. This sample has about 700,000 clones; about 91% occur once, and the top ten carry 24%. Naive CD8 cells lacked CD45RO, underwent positive selection for CCR7 and left out terminally differentiated effector memory CD45RA+ cells. The receptor's source is a man under 40 in good health. The V call is TRBV29-1, the J call TRBJ2-1; TRBD2 aligns across 7 bases. The sequencing input was naive CD8+ T cells sorted from blood. The DNA of the CDR3 is TGCAGCGTTGTCGGCGGGAGAGCACTTAGCTACAATGAGCAGTTCTTC. Protein sequence: CSVVGGRALSYNEQFF.